Following are 18 T cell receptor beta chains from one sample sequenced in a study of T cell changes during pregnancy in multiple sclerosis. The assay was immunoSEQ multiplex PCR, and TCRdb's table has in-frame clones only and misses some. The sample holds about 46,000 clones, about 94% seen once. Sample: CD8+ T cells from peripheral blood mononuclear cells, taken in the first trimester of pregnancy. The origin of the receptors is a female donor with multiple sclerosis, enrolled in a pregnancy study.

The gene calls are TRBV12-5 and TRBJ2-1, with a tentative D call TRBD2 (6 bases). The CDR3 sequence is 17 residues long. Looked up from germline, CDR1 is LGHNT and CDR2 is FRNRAP. V lost 3 bases and J 0 bases, leaving 15 bases between the germline ends. The CDR3 loop reads CASGLLAGPSSYNEQFF. The CDR3 nucleotides are TGTGCTAGTGGTTTATTGGCGGGACCGAGCTCCTACAATGAGCAGTTCTTC.

CDR3 sequence (DNA): TGCGCCAGCAGCCACCTACAGGGAGTGCTGGTCACTGAAGCTTTCTTT. As protein: CASSHLQGVLVTEAFF. The chain employs TRBV4-1 and TRBJ1-1; maybe TRBD1 (6 bases). The CDR3 has 16 residues. The ends were cut back, 3 bases at V and 4 bases at J, with 18 bases in the middle. Germline lookup yields CDR1 MGHRA and CDR2 YSYEKL.

The rearrangement links TRBV7-3 to TRBJ1-3; D uncertain. Germline V gives CDR1 SGHTA, CDR2 FQGTGA. The CDR3 consists of 15 residues. The V end was cut by 5 bases, the J end by 0 bases, with 11 bases between. The CDR3, as DNA: TGTGCCAGCAGCCCCGATGGTAGCTCTGGAAACACCATATATTTT. Its protein is CASSPDGSSGNTIYF.

This chain links TRBV11-2 with TRBJ1-1; tentatively, D is TRBD1 (5 bases). The CDR3 has 16 amino acids. CDR1 is SGHAT, CDR2 FQNNGV, per germline. Trimming removed 6 bases at V and 5 bases at J, with 22 bases between. The CDR3 region has the DNA TGTGCCAGCAGTCCTGCGGGAGGCCCCCGGGGGACTGAAGCTTTCTTT. It codes for CASSPAGGPRGTEAFF.

The chain uses TRBV5-1 and TRBJ2-3; TRBD2 might be the D (5 bases). Looked up from germline, CDR1 is SGHRS and CDR2 is YFSETQ. Trimming removed 0 bases at V and 6 bases at J, with 14 bases between. This CDR3 contains 15 residues. CDR3 sequence (DNA): TGCGCCAGCAGCTTGGAAGAGGGATGGTTGGATACGCAGTATTTT. As protein: CASSLEEGWLDTQYF. Full variable domain (rest looked up from reference TRBV5-1 and TRBJ2-3): KAGVTQTPRYLIKTRGQQVTLSCSPISGHRSVSWYQQTPGQGLQFLFEYFSETQRNKGNFPGRFSGRQFSNSRSEMNVSTLELGDSALYLCASSLEEGWLDTQYFGPGTRLTVL.

The V gene is TRBV14, the J gene TRBJ1-4; possibly TRBD1 for D (6 bases). V was trimmed by 3 bases and J by 7 bases, leaving 15 bases between them. The CDR3 spans 15 residues. Germline values: CDR1 SGHDN, CDR2 FVKESK. The CDR3 region is CASSHPGTRGEKLFF. In DNA form, the CDR3 reads TGTGCCAGCAGCCACCCCGGGACACGTGGTGAAAAACTGTTTTTT.

This chain connects TRBV27 to TRBJ2-7; a possible D gene is TRBD1 (5 bases). The germline CDR1 and CDR2 sequences are MNHEY and SMNVEV (reference sequence). The germline V and J ends were trimmed by 0 bases and 3 bases, with 15 bases remaining between them. The CDR3 is 16 amino acids. CDR3 protein: CASSLSPLQGNYEQYF. As DNA, the CDR3 is TGTGCCAGCAGTTTATCTCCCCTCCAGGGTAACTACGAGCAGTACTTC.

This clone is a singleton in its sample. This chain connects TRBV30 to TRBJ2-2; 7 bases line up with TRBD1. The length of the CDR3 is 14 residues. In germline, CDR1 is GTSNPN, CDR2 SVGIG (reference sequence). V trimming: 3 bases; J trimming: 1 base; junction bases outside the gene matches: 2. The CDR3 loop reads CAWRWTGNTGELFF. The CDR3 DNA follows: TGTGCCTGGAGGTGGACAGGGAACACCGGGGAGCTGTTTTTT.

This clone was seen only once. The chain recombines TRBV27 with TRBJ1-1; 7 bases match TRBD1. CDR1 MNHEY and CDR2 SMNVEV come from the germline V gene (reference sequence). V lost 3 bases and J lost 7; bases outside the gene matches: 8. CDR3 length equals 14 residues. This CDR3 reads CASSFLGQEGEAFF. The CDR3 DNA reads as TGTGCCAGCAGTTTCTTAGGACAGGAGGGTGAAGCTTTCTTT.

The chain recombines TRBV9 with TRBJ2-5; 9 bases align to TRBD2. V lost 3 bases and J lost 4; bases outside the gene matches: 7. This CDR3 contains 15 residues. Germline-derived CDR1 and CDR2 are SGDLS and YYNGEE. The CDR3 DNA sequence: TGTGCCAGCAGCGGCGGACTAGCGAGGGGAGAGACCCAGTACTTC. Its translation: CASSGGLARGETQYF.

The CDR3 sequence is CASSQITGVVAFF. The CDR3 DNA follows: TGCGCCAGCAGCCAAATAACAGGCGTCGTAGCTTTCTTT. V usage is TRBV4-1 and J usage is TRBJ1-1; maybe TRBD1 (5 bases). V lost 2 bases to trimming and J lost 10 bases, with 14 bases between them. This CDR3 region has 13 residues. CDR1 and CDR2 from the germline V gene are MGHRA and YSYEKL.

The gene calls are TRBV6-1 and TRBJ2-7; TRBD1 agrees at 7 bases. CDR1 and CDR2 from the germline V gene are MNHNS and SASEGT. The CDR3 is 16 amino acids. V gave up 1 base and J gave up 2 bases; unmatched junction bases: 8. The DNA of the CDR3 is TGTGCCAGCAGTGAAGGAGGAACAGGGGAGCCCTACGAGCAGTACTTC. Encoded protein: CASSEGGTGEPYEQYF.

The V gene is TRBV7-9, the J gene TRBJ1-1; D ambiguous. The CDR3 length is 13 residues. Trimming cost V 1 base and J 11 bases, with 14 bases left between them. Germline CDR1 reads SEHNR; CDR2 reads FQNEAQ (reference sequence). CDR3 bases: TGTGCCAGCAGCTTAGGTGGAACCCGAGGGGCTTTCTTT. It specifies CASSLGGTRGAFF.

V usage is TRBV4-1 and J usage is TRBJ2-1; 8 bases agree with TRBD1. Germline trimming cut 4 bases from V and 3 bases from J; bases unmatched to any gene: 11. CDR1 is MGHRA, CDR2 YSYEKL, per germline. The CDR3 runs to 17 residues. CDR3 in amino acids: CASSPSIQGVLYNEQFF. Written as DNA, the CDR3 is TGCGCCAGCAGCCCATCGATACAGGGGGTGCTCTACAATGAGCAGTTCTTC.

V is TRBV14 and J is TRBJ2-1; maybe TRBD2 (5 bases). The CDR3 is 13 amino acids. CDR1 SGHDN and CDR2 FVKESK come from the germline V gene. V lost 2 bases and J lost 5, with 7 bases in between. The CDR3 loop reads CASSQLGDNEQFF. CDR3 nucleotides: TGTGCCAGCAGCCAACTCGGGGACAATGAGCAGTTCTTC.

The chain is built from TRBV27 and TRBJ1-2, with a weak D call TRBD1 (5 bases). V lost 6 bases and J lost 3, with 11 bases in between. The CDR3 totals 13 residues. In germline, CDR1 is MNHEY, CDR2 SMNVEV (reference sequence). The CDR3 DNA reads as TGTGCCAGCAGCCCCTCGGGGGACTATGGCTACACCTTC. Its translation is CASSPSGDYGYTF.

This chain links TRBV6-4 with TRBJ2-2; D is possibly TRBD1 (6 bases). Germline V gene sequence: CDR1 MRHNA, CDR2 SNTAGT. This CDR3 is built from 14 residues. Trimming removed 3 bases at V and 5 bases at J, with 10 bases between. This chain's CDR3 is CASSEEGETGELFF. In DNA, the CDR3 is TGTGCCAGCAGTGAAGAGGGGGAAACCGGGGAGCTGTTTTTT.

The chain links TRBV4-3 to TRBJ1-3; no firm D call. This CDR3 contains 15 residues. The germline gives CDR1 LGHNA, CDR2 YSLEER. The germline V and J ends were trimmed by 7 bases and 0 bases, with 13 bases remaining between them. CDR3 DNA sequence: TGCGCCAGCACCTACCAACTAGCCTCTGGAAACACCATATATTTT. Encoded protein: CASTYQLASGNTIYF.